This T cell receptor beta chain was found in a study of shared clonotypes between healthy human individuals. It was around 300 ng DNA, roughly 30,000 T cell genomes, that went into each replicate PCR of unsorted PBMC. As originally analysed: With immunoSEQ giving junction-only sequences and no quality scores, filtering differed. Assay used: immunoSEQ multiplex PCR; TCRdb lists only in-frame clones, some missing. That table supplies the V and J calls and clone size; D and trimming were determined from the DNA. The sample records about 510,000 clones, 79% being singletons. The CDR3 loop spans 14 amino acids. Per germline, CDR1 MGHRA and CDR2 YSYEKL. V lost 0 bases, J lost 14 bases, and 17 bases lay in between.

The chain is built from TRBV4-1 and TRBJ2-1; D is possibly TRBD2 (7 bases). The sequence was collected from a woman in her 40s in good health. Some clones in this sample may be carry-over from other donors' samples. Sequencing was performed on PBMCs. The CDR3 sequence is CASSQDEGGIRKFF. CDR3 coding DNA: TGCGCCAGCAGCCAAGATGAGGGGGGGATAAGGAAGTTCTTC.